This TCR beta chain was obtained from a study of blood T cell repertoires in COVID-19. Turning to the study itself: Acute-phase and convalescent COVID-19 samples originated in the United States, Italy and Spain. Nucleic acid was either cDNA or gDNA, and it came from T cells, B-cell-depleted T cells, or PBMCs.

Original methodology: Reference gene primers were amplified, and this amplification served to estimate nucleated cell counts. Produced via immunoSEQ multiplex PCR; TCRdb's table is partial and in-frame only. The V and J calls and clone size are taken from that table; D and trimming were inferred from the DNA. The sample has roughly 70,000 clones, around four fifths seen once. Looked up from germline, CDR1 is ENHRY and CDR2 is SYGVKD. Trimming at V came to 6 bases and at J to 7 bases, leaving 6 bases not matched to a gene. The CDR3 sequence is 15 residues long. This receptor was taken from a human donor in a cohort sampled during active COVID-19. The chain carries TRBV10-3 and TRBJ2-2, with 12 bases fitting TRBD2. Sequenced: peripheral blood. CDR3 in DNA: TGTGCCATCAGGGGGACTAGCGGGCTAATCGGGGAGCTGTTTTTT. Encoded protein: CAIRGTSGLIGELFF.